This TCR beta chain came from a study of shared clonotypes between healthy human individuals (dated by TCRdb to about 2020). Background for the entire study: A couple of women and three men aged 18 to 49 years were included in the cohort. For each donor, CD4 naive and CD4 memory were each given three plates, CD8 naive was given two plates, and CD8 memory was given one plate. Blood TCR repertoires of several healthy adults were deeply sequenced to estimate repertoire size and the extent of clonotype sharing between individuals. Libraries were prepared and TCR repertoires were sequenced by different laboratories using diverse techniques, in order to increase sequencing depth and limit assay-specific biases. Each donor's leukapheresis produced roughly between roughly 0.94 and 9.5 billion PBMCs.

CD8 naive samples were CD45RO-negative cells positively selected for CCR7, giving a CD45RA+CCR7+ population that excluded TemRA cells. The donors were healthy, HIV-negative adults who had no recently reported acute infections or vaccinations. Only Caucasian adults living in Nashville, Tennessee, USA were represented among the donors. Blood was collected by leukapheresis, and PBMCs were isolated by Ficoll-Histopaque density gradient centrifugation and then cryopreserved in liquid nitrogen vapor phase. Analytical flow cytometry was used to check the purity and quantity of every magnetically sorted T cell population. Each sorted fraction had its genomic DNA isolated and then quantified by UV absorbance on a Nanodrop 2000c. Beyond this particular receptor, the publication reports: Rarefaction of sorted-subset datasets indicated incomplete sequencing despite the large sequencing depth. About 5% of naive CD4, roughly 3.6% of naive CD8, 2.3% of memory CD4, and roughly 0.4% of memory CD8 clonotypes were shared across several donors. Naive subsets generally had larger estimated clonotype richness than memory subsets did. Pairwise subsampling led to the expectation that sequencing depth would affect the degree of clonotype sharing among donors. Higher generation probabilities were observed for clonotypes shared by all four sorted-subset donors than for non-shared clonotypes. Sampling was restricted to blood, and TCR repertoires in tissue are likely to differ from TCR repertoires in blood. The genetic and exposure-history diversity represented was limited by the small number of donors.

V is pared back by 0 bases and J by 3 bases, with 7 bases lying between the germline termini. Measured from the cysteine to the phenylalanine, the CDR3 is 13 residues long. Only CDR3 DNA remains: 39 bases, in frame from the first base. CDR1 and CDR2, looked up from the germline V gene (reference sequence), are SGHKS and YYEKEE. With regard to this clone: Its recognized antigen is unknown. No much larger clonotype is one base removed from it; base qualities were not supplied. In the same sample, other DNA sequences code for this CDR3.

TCR CDR3 regions were amplified from genomic DNA by multiplex PCR using the deep immunoSEQ assay. Extracted genomic DNA from each cell subset was spread evenly across all wells of several immunoSEQ 96-well plates, with each plate serving as a replicate. For sorted subsets, 200 to 250 ng of genomic DNA, equivalent to 25,000 to 30,000 T cell genomes, went into each replicate PCR. Purified libraries were quantified with a Qubit 3.0 fluorometer, sized on a Bioanalyzer 2100, and re-quantified with the KAPA Library Quantification kit. Every immunoSEQ 96-well plate was sequenced on a separate single-read 150-cycle Illumina NextSeq 550 flow cell. The published analysis was carried out like this. Because only junctional sequences without quality scores were contained in the immunoSEQ output, filtering matching that applied to full-length reads could not be performed. Sequences were annotated with PyIR, a Python wrapper for IgBLAST v1.9, and V/J genes and CDR3 were assigned using IMGT germline references. Reads were filtered out if the reads had weak V/J assignments (E-value above 1e-6), no CDR3, stop codons, out-of-frame junctions, or ambiguous translated residues. V3J clonotypes were defined by identical inferred V gene, J gene, and CDR3 amino acid sequence. The percentage overlap between two repertoires was calculated by dividing the number of shared unique clonotypes by the size of the smaller repertoire. RTK rarefaction, the Chao1 estimator, and Recon v2.1 estimates of unobserved clonotypes were used to assess repertoire richness. Generation probabilities for all TCRbeta clonotypes obtained by the gDNA method from a handful of donors were computed using OLGA. Here the immuneACCESS table is served through TCRdb, limited to in-frame sequences with V and J called. Missing clones are a known gap in these copies; in checked studies unresolved V genes cover under half, and the rest lacks a known reason. The V and J calls and the clone size are those of that table, but D and trimming were determined from the DNA. For this sample there are some 580,000 clones; 95% to 98% appear just once. The top ten constitute 0.3% of the sample.

Sequencing was done on a sample of naive CD8+ T cells sorted from blood. In light of the paper, this sample's cell subset or site label describes: CD45RA+CCR7+. The TCR comes from a man aged 25-40 years in good health. Recombination connected TRBV5-5 to TRBJ2-7; a weak D assignment points to TRBD1 (6 bases agree). The encoded CDR3 is CASSLEQGYEQYF. The bases read TGTGCCAGCAGCTTGGAACAGGGCTACGAGCAGTACTTC.